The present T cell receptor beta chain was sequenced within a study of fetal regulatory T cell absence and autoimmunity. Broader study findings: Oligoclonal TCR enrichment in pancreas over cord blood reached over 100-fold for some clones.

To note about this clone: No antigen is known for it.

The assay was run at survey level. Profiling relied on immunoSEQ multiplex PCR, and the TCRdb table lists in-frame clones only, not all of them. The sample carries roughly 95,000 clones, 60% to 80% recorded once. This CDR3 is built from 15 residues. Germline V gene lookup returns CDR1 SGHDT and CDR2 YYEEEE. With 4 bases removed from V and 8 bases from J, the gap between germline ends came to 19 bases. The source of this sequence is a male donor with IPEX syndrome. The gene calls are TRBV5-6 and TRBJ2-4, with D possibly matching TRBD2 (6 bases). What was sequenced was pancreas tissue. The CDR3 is CASSTGVIPGDIQYF. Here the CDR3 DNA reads TGTGCCAGCAGCACGGGAGTGATACCAGGAGACATTCAGTACTTC.